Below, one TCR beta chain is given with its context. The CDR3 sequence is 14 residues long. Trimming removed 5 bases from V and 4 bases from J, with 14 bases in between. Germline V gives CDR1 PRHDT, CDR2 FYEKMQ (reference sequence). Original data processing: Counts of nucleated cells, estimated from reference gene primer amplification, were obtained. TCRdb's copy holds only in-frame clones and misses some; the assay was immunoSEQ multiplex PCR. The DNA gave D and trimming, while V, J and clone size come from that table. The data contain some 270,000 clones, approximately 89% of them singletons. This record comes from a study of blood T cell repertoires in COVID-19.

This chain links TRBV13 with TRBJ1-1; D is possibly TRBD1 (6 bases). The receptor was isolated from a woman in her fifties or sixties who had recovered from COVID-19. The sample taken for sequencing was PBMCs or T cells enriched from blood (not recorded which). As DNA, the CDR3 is TGTGCCAGCAGCCTTGGGGGCAAGTTCACTGAAGCTTTCTTT. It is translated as CASSLGGKFTEAFF.